These 23 T cell receptor beta chains were sequenced from one sample in a study of OX40 agonist ivuxolimab in advanced cancers. Sequencing was performed with immunoSEQ multiplex PCR; in TCRdb, only in-frame clones are kept and a portion is missing. The sample carries around 19,000 clones, 75% to 90% recorded once. Sequenced material: CD4+ or CD8+ T cells sorted from blood, taken in a trial of the OX40 agonist ivuxolimab. These receptors were taken from an adult with an advanced solid tumor such as melanoma, head and neck, liver or kidney cancer.

The chain recombines TRBV9 with TRBJ1-5; 7 bases line up with TRBD1. Germline assignment: CDR1 SGDLS and CDR2 YYNGEE. V dropped 1 base and J dropped 8; count of bases not matched to a gene: 9. This CDR3 spans 15 amino acids. The CDR3 reads CASSVQGGGGEPQHF. The CDR3 DNA follows: TGTGCCAGCAGCGTACAGGGGGGGGGCGGGGAGCCCCAGCATTTT.

J is TRBJ2-7 and V is TRBV27, with 7 bases that match TRBD2. This CDR3 comprises 14 residues. The ends lost 3 bases at V and 5 bases at J; junction bases unmatched: 7. Looked up from germline, CDR1 is MNHEY and CDR2 is SMNVEV (reference sequence). Here the CDR3 reads CASSFLAGVDEQYF. The CDR3 DNA is TGTGCCAGCAGTTTCTTGGCGGGAGTGGACGAGCAGTACTTC.

The chain is built from TRBV19 and TRBJ1-5, with 8 bases aligning to TRBD1. The germline V gene encodes CDR1 LNHDA and CDR2 SQIVND (reference sequence). This CDR3 spans 15 amino acids. V lost 5 bases, J lost 4 bases, and 7 bases stayed unmatched. The CDR3 nucleotides are TGTGCCAGTAGTCCTGGGACAGGTGTAAATCAGCCCCAGCATTTT. This gives the protein CASSPGTGVNQPQHF.

V usage is TRBV7-9 and J usage is TRBJ2-5, with D maybe TRBD2 (6 bases). The DNA end is more similar to TRBJ2-7, so the J call may be wrong. The CDR3 is made up of 12 amino acids. From germline, CDR1 is SEHNR and CDR2 FQNEAQ (reference sequence). The CDR3 DNA reads TGTGCCAGCAGCAGGAGGGTCTACGAGCAGTACTTC. As protein: CASSRRVYEQYF.

V gene TRBV5-4 combines with J gene TRBJ2-7, with TRBD1 matching 7 bases. The CDR3 has 13 residues. V was pared by 2 bases and J by 2 bases, with 1 base of the junction left unmatched. Looked up from germline, CDR1 is SGHNT and CDR2 is YYREEE (reference sequence). The CDR3 region has the DNA TGTGCCAGCAGCTTCCAGGGGGCCTACGAGCAGTACTTC. Residues: CASSFQGAYEQYF.

By proportion, this clone is medium-sized. This chain connects TRBV5-6 to TRBJ1-4; D uncertain. This CDR3 comprises 18 residues. Trimming cost V 2 bases and J 0 bases, with 17 bases left between them. Looked up from germline, CDR1 is SGHDT and CDR2 is YYEEEE. The CDR3 nucleotides read TGTGCCAGCAGCTTAGGAGAACGAGCCGTTGCAACTAATGAAAAACTGTTTTTT. Protein sequence: CASSLGERAVATNEKLFF.

The chain is built from TRBV6-5 and TRBJ1-2; D is perhaps TRBD1 (5 bases). Germline V CDR1 and CDR2: MNHEY, SVGAGI. This CDR3 is built from 14 residues. V was trimmed by 7 bases and J by 4 bases, leaving 16 bases between them. For the CDR3, the DNA is TGTGCCAGCACCCCTTTGGGGGGTGGCTATGGCTACACCTTC. Its translation is CASTPLGGGYGYTF.

This clone was observed a handful of times. The chain couples TRBV15 to TRBJ1-6, with D maybe TRBD1 (5 bases). CDR1 is LNHNV and CDR2 is YYDKDF in the germline V gene (reference sequence). V dropped 5 bases and J dropped 9 bases, with 11 bases sitting between them. The CDR3 consists of 13 residues. The CDR3 region has the DNA TGTGCCACCAGCGTGGTGGGGGGTTCACCCCTCCACTTT. Its protein product is CATSVVGGSPLHF.

The J gene is TRBJ2-7, the V gene TRBV7-9; the match to TRBD1 covers 7 bases. The CDR3 is 13 residues long. V shed 3 bases, J shed 2 bases, and the junction held 1 base outside the gene matches. Germline V gives CDR1 SEHNR, CDR2 FQNEAQ (reference sequence). The CDR3 protein is CASSFGTAYEQYF. The CDR3 nucleotides read TGTGCCAGCAGCTTTGGGACAGCCTACGAGCAGTACTTC.

This chain links TRBV5-1 with TRBJ2-1, with 8 bases identical to TRBD1. The ends lost 4 bases at V and 8 bases at J; junction bases unmatched: 8. The germline V gene has CDR1 SGHRS and CDR2 YFSETQ. The CDR3 totals 14 residues. The CDR3: CASSPNPGGYEQFF. The CDR3 DNA follows: TGCGCCAGCAGCCCCAACCCAGGGGGCTATGAGCAGTTCTTC.

This clone was seen a handful of times. V is TRBV5-4 and J is TRBJ1-1; D is possibly TRBD1 (6 bases). V lost 4 bases and J 0 bases, leaving 19 bases between the germline ends. The length of the CDR3 is 17 residues. Per the germline V gene, CDR1 is SGHNT and CDR2 is YYREEE (reference sequence). The CDR3 reads CASSPGEQGGMNTEAFF. The CDR3 bases are TGTGCCAGCAGCCCGGGAGAACAGGGTGGCATGAACACTGAAGCTTTCTTT.

The chain combines TRBV7-9 with TRBJ2-5; 8 bases align to TRBD1. Germline CDR1 SEHNR, CDR2 FQNEAQ (reference sequence). The CDR3 runs 19 residues. The junction had 18 bases not matched to a gene; V was cut back by 5 bases and J by 1 base. The CDR3 sequence: CASSPGPEGAGQGQETQYF. In DNA, the CDR3 is TGTGCCAGCAGCCCAGGTCCGGAAGGGGCAGGACAGGGCCAAGAGACCCAGTACTTC.

CDR3 sequence (DNA): TGTGCCAGCAGCCCCGGAGGGCCAGCTCGAGGCTACACCTTC. It is translated as CASSPGGPARGYTF. The chain employs TRBV7-9 and TRBJ1-2, with D hard to call. CDR1 is SEHNR, CDR2 FQNEAQ, per germline (reference sequence). V lost 5 bases, J lost 8 bases, and 18 bases lay in between. The CDR3 is made up of 14 amino acids.

The CDR3 coding sequence is TGTGCCAGCAGTCCACTCCCCGGAGATGAATATGAGCAGTTCTTC. Translated: CASSPLPGDEYEQFF. The chain uses TRBV28 and TRBJ2-1; the D is unclear. This CDR3 comprises 15 residues. V lost 5 bases, J lost 8 bases, and 19 bases lay in between. CDR1 is MDHEN and CDR2 is SYDVKM in the germline V gene.

The chain combines TRBV15 with TRBJ1-5, with 9 nucleotides matching TRBD1. V gave up 5 bases and J gave up 1 base; unmatched junction bases: 9. Germline V gene data show CDR1 as LNHNV and CDR2 as YYDKDF (reference sequence). The CDR3 runs to 17 residues. As DNA, the CDR3 is TGTGCCACCAGCCCGCGTTCCGGGACAGGGAGCAATCAGCCCCAGCATTTT. Protein: CATSPRSGTGSNQPQHF.

The V gene is TRBV7-9, the J gene TRBJ2-5, with TRBD1 matching 8 bases. The J segment lost 5 bases and the V segment lost 5 bases, leaving 7 bases of the junction unmatched. This CDR3 spans 14 amino acids. Germline values: CDR1 SEHNR, CDR2 FQNEAQ (reference sequence). CDR3 in amino acids: CASSPKAGGETQYF. Written as DNA, the CDR3 is TGTGCCAGCAGCCCAAAGGCAGGGGGCGAGACCCAGTACTTC.

This chain joins TRBV5-5 and TRBJ2-7; 7 bases map to TRBD1. CDR1 and CDR2 from the germline V gene are SGHKS and YYEKEE (reference sequence). The CDR3 length is 14 residues. Losses at the gene ends were 3 bases for V and 0 bases for J; bases not matched to a gene: 3. The CDR3 sequence is CASSSGTDSYEQYF. The DNA for the CDR3 is TGTGCCAGCAGCTCCGGGACAGACTCCTACGAGCAGTACTTC. The variable domain in full, completed from reference TRBV5-5 and TRBJ2-7, reads DAGVTQSPTHLIKTRGQQVTLRCSPISGHKSVSWYQQVLGQGPQFIFQYYEKEERGRGNFPDRFSARQFPNYSSELNVNALLLGDSALYLCASSSGTDSYEQYFGPGTRLTVT.

The chain couples TRBV4-3 to TRBJ2-2, with D maybe TRBD1 (6 bases). The germline V gene has CDR1 LGHNA and CDR2 YSLEER. The ends were cut back, 4 bases at V and 5 bases at J, with 14 bases in the middle. This CDR3 is built from 15 residues. CDR3 bases: TGCGCCAGCAGCCCACAGGGTATGGGGACCGGGGAGCTGTTTTTT. Translating gives CASSPQGMGTGELFF.

This chain joins TRBV5-4 and TRBJ1-3, with TRBD1 matching 9 bases. Unmatched junction bases numbered 6, after V lost 2 bases and J lost 9 bases. Germline-derived CDR1 and CDR2 are SGHNT and YYREEE (reference sequence). This CDR3 region has 14 residues. CDR3 nucleotides: TGTGCCAGCAGCTTCAACACAGGGGGCGGCACCATATATTTT. It translates to CASSFNTGGGTIYF.

The chain carries TRBV5-6 and TRBJ1-2; D is unresolved. The CDR3 is 15 amino acids. Germline CDR1 is SGHDT and CDR2 is YYEEEE. V was pared by 8 bases and J by 0 bases, with 17 bases between. CDR3: CASGVEGAANYGYTF. CDR3 nucleotide sequence: TGTGCCAGTGGGGTGGAGGGAGCAGCTAACTATGGCTACACCTTC.

The chain has TRBV30 and TRBJ2-1; D gene uncertain. V was pared by 2 bases and J by 6 bases, with 11 bases between. Germline V lookup: CDR1 GTSNPN, CDR2 SVGIG (reference sequence). The CDR3 totals 13 residues. CDR3 coding DNA: TGTGCCTGGAGTTCTTTGGGGTTCAATGAGCAGTTCTTC. It translates to CAWSSLGFNEQFF.

This sequence joins TRBV18 and TRBJ2-4; 9 nucleotides align to TRBD1. Trimming cost V 8 bases and J 7 bases; bases outside gene matches: 9. The CDR3 sequence is 14 residues long. Germline V lookup: CDR1 KGHSH, CDR2 LQKENI. CDR3: CASQPGQGWNIQYF. In DNA, the CDR3 is TGTGCCAGCCAACCGGGACAGGGCTGGAACATTCAGTACTTC.

This chain links TRBV5-4 with TRBJ2-2; D unclear. The V gene's germline CDR1 is SGHNT and CDR2 YYREEE (reference sequence). The V gene lost 0 bases and the J gene lost 2 bases, with 5 bases spanning the gap. The CDR3 loop spans 14 amino acids. The CDR3: CASSLASNTGELFF. CDR3 nucleotide sequence: TGTGCCAGCAGCTTGGCCAGTAACACCGGGGAGCTGTTTTTT.